The T cell receptor beta chain described here comes from a study of OX40 agonist ivuxolimab in advanced cancers. Study-level results: Undetermined was the antigen specificity of the expanded peripheral T cells. Normalized expansion of T-cell clones was also low for some nonresponders. Patients with a partial response at 0.1-3.0 mg/kg had among the lowest clonal expansion.

As to this clone: The antigen is not known.

Sequencing used immunoSEQ multiplex PCR; TCRdb keeps in-frame clones, though not all of them. The table lists around 81,000 clones, approximately 79% of them singletons. V lost 7 bases, J lost 5 bases, and 15 bases lay in between. CDR3 size: 13 residues. Germline V gives CDR1 MDHEN, CDR2 SYDVKM. At baseline, cycle 4 day 1, and cycle 7 day 1, blood was sampled. The origin of this receptor is an adult with an advanced solid tumor such as melanoma, head and neck, liver or kidney cancer. This specimen consisted of CD4+ or CD8+ T cells sorted from blood, obtained in a trial of the OX40 agonist ivuxolimab. V usage is TRBV28 and J usage is TRBJ2-7, with a possible D match to TRBD1 (8 bases). The CDR3 DNA is TGTGCCAGCAAGTTACAGGGGGGGAACGAGCAGTACTTC. It encodes CASKLQGGNEQYF.